These 3 T cell receptor beta chains came from one sample sequenced in a study of cytotoxic CD8 clonotypes in ibrutinib-treated CLL. Sequencing was performed with immunoSEQ multiplex PCR; in TCRdb, only in-frame clones are kept and a portion is missing. The sample shows around 150,000 clones, around nine tenths of them seen only once. This material consisted of PBMCs, taken at disease progression, from a patient treated with ibrutinib. These receptor sequences come from a human donor with chronic lymphocytic leukemia.

The V call is TRBV28, the J call TRBJ2-5; D remains ambiguous. V was cut by 6 bases and J by 5 bases, with 10 bases left in between. Germline CDR1 is MDHEN and CDR2 is SYDVKM. This CDR3 is built from 12 residues. This CDR3 reads CASRSPPETQYF. CDR3 coding DNA: TGTGCCAGCAGGTCCCCTCCTGAGACCCAGTACTTC. The whole variable domain, remainder taken from reference TRBV28 and TRBJ2-5, is DVKVTQSSRYLVKRTGEKVFLECVQDMDHENMFWYRQDPGLGLRLIYFSYDVKMKEKGDIPEGYSVSREKKERFSLILESASTNQTSMYLCASRSPPETQYFGPGTRLLVL.

The chain recombines TRBV4-1 with TRBJ1-4, with D possibly matching TRBD1 (5 bases). The CDR3 runs to 15 residues. The germline gives CDR1 MGHRA, CDR2 YSYEKL. V dropped 2 bases and J dropped 8 bases, with 15 bases sitting between them. Here the CDR3 reads CASSQRVREGEKLFF. The CDR3 nucleotides are TGCGCCAGCAGCCAACGGGTCAGGGAGGGAGAAAAACTGTTTTTT.

This chain uses TRBV6-5 with TRBJ1-2; a weak D match, TRBD1 (6 bases). V lost 8 bases and J lost 2, with 18 bases in between. CDR1 MNHEY and CDR2 SVGAGI come from the germline V gene. The CDR3 is 15 amino acids. The DNA of the CDR3 is TGTGCCAGCCGCACGGCAGGGGCGAAGAACTATGGCTACACCTTC. Encoded protein: CASRTAGAKNYGYTF.